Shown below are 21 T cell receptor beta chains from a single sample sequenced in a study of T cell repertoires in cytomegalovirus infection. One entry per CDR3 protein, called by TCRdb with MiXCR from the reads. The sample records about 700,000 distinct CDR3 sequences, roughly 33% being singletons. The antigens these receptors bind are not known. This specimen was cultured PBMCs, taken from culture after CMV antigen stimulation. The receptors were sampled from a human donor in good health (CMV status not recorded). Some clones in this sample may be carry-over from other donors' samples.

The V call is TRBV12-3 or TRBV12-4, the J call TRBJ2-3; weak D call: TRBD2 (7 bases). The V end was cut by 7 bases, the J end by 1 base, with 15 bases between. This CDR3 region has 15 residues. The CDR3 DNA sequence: TGTGCCAGCACCTTGGGGGGGCACGGCACAGATACGCAGTATTTT. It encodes CASTLGGHGTDTQYF.

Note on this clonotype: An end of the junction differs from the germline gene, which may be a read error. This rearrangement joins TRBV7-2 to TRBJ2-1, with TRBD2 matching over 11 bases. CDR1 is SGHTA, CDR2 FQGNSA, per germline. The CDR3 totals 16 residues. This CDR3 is CASSLVPSGGYSEQFF. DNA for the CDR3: TGTGCCAGCAGCTTAGTTCCTAGCGGGGGGTACAGTGAGCAGTTCTTC. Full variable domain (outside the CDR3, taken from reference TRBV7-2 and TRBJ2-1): GAGVSQSPSNKVTEKGKDVELRCDPISGHTALYWYRQSLGQGLEFLIYFQGNSAPDKSGLPSDRFSAERTGGSVSTLTIQRTQQEDSAVYLCASSLVPSGGYSEQFFGPGTRLTVL.

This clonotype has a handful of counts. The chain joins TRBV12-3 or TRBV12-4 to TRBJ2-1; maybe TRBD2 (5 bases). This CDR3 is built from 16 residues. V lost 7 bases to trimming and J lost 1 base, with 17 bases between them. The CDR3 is CASNPMGSLSYNEQFF. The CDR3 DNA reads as TGTGCCAGCAACCCTATGGGGAGCTTGTCCTACAATGAGCAGTTCTTC.

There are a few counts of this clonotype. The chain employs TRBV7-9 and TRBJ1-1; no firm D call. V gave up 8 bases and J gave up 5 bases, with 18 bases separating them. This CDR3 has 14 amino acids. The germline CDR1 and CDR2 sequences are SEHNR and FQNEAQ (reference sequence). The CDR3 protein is CASRSGEGDTEAFF. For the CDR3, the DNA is TGTGCCAGCCGCTCTGGGGAGGGAGATACTGAAGCTTTCTTT. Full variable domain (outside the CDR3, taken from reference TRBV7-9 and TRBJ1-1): DTGVSQNPRHKITKRGQNVTFRCDPISEHNRLYWYRQTLGQGPEFLTYFQNEAQLEKSRLLSDRFSAERPKGSFSTLEIQRTEQGDSAMYLCASRSGEGDTEAFFGQGTRLTVV.

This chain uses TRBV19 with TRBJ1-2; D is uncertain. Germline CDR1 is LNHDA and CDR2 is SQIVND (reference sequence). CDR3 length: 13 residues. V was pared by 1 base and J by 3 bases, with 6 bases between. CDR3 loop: CASSIAWDYGYTF. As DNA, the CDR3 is TGTGCCAGTAGTATAGCGTGGGACTATGGCTACACCTTC. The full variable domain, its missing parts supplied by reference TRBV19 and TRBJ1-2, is DGGITQSPKYLFRKEGQNVTLSCEQNLNHDAMYWYRQDPGQGLRLIYYSQIVNDFQKGDIAEGYSVSREKKESFPLTVTSAQKNPTAFYLCASSIAWDYGYTFGSGTRLTVV.

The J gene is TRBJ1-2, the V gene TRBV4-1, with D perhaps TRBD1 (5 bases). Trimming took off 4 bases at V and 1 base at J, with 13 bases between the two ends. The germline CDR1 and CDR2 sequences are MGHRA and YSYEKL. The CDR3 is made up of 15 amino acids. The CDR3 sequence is CASSPPGGGNYGYTF. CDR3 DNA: TGCGCCAGCAGCCCCCCGGGGGGGGGTAACTATGGCTACACCTTC.

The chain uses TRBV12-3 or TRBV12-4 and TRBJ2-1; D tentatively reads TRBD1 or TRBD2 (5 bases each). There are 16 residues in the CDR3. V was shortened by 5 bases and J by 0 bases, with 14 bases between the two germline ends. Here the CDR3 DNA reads TGTGCCAGCAGTCCTACCGAGGGGAGCTCCTACAATGAGCAGTTCTTC. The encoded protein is CASSPTEGSSYNEQFF.

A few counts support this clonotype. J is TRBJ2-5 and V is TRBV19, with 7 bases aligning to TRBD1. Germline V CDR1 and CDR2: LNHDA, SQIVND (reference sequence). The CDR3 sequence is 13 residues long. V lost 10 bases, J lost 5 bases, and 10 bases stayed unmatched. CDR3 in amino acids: CATATGLGETQYF. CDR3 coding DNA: TGTGCCACCGCGACAGGGTTGGGGGAGACCCAGTACTTC.

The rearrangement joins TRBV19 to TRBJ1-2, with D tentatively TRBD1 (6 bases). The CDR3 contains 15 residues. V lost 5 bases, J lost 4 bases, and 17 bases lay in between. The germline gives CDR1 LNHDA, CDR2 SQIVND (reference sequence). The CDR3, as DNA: TGTGCCAGTAGTGCCCAACAGGGTTTGGGCTATGGCTACACCTTC. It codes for CASSAQQGLGYGYTF.

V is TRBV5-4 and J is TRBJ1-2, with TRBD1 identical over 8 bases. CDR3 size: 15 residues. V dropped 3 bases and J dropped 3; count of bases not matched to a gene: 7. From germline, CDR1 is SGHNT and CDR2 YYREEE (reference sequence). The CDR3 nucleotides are TGTGCCAGCAGCTCCAGGACAGGGTATGACTATGGCTACACCTTC. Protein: CASSSRTGYDYGYTF.

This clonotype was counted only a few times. The chain's CDR3 is CASSLGTDIRSGANVLTF. The CDR3 DNA follows: TGTGCCAGCAGTTTGGGCACAGACATACGCTCTGGGGCCAACGTCCTGACTTTC. This chain links TRBV27 with TRBJ2-6; D uncertain. The germline V gene encodes CDR1 MNHEY and CDR2 SMNVEV (reference sequence). The CDR3 is made up of 18 amino acids. Trimming took off 3 bases at V and 0 bases at J, with 15 bases between the two ends. Looking up the rest from reference TRBV27 and TRBJ2-6 gives the full variable domain: EAQVTQNPRYLITVTGKKLTVTCSQNMNHEYMSWYRQDPGLGLRQIYYSMNVEVTDKGDVPEGYKVSRKEKRNFPLILESPSPNQTSLYFCASSLGTDIRSGANVLTFGAGSRLTVL.

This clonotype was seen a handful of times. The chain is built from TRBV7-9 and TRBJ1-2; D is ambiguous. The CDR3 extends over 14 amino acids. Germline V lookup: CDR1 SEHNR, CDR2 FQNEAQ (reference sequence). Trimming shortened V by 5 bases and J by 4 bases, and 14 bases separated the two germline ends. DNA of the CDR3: TGTGCCAGCAGCCCGCGTGCAGGAACCTATGGCTACACCTTC. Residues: CASSPRAGTYGYTF.

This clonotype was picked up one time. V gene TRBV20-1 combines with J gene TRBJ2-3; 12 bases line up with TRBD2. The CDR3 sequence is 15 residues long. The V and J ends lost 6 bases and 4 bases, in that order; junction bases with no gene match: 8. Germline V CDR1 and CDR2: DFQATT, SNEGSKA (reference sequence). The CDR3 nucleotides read TGCAGTGCACCACGACTAGCGGGAGTCGCAGATACGCAGTATTTT. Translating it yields CSAPRLAGVADTQYF.

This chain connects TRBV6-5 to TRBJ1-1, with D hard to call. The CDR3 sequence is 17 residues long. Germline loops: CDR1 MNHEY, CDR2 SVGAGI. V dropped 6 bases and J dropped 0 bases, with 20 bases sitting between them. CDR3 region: CASSPRRARTVNTEAFF. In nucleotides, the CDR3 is TGTGCCAGCAGCCCCCGGCGGGCCCGGACGGTGAACACTGAAGCTTTCTTT.

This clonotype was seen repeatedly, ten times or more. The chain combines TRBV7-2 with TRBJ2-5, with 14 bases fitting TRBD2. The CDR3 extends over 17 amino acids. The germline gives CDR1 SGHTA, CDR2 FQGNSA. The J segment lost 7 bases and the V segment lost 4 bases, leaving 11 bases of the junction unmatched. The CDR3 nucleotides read TGTGCCAGCAGCTCCCGGGGGCTGACTAGCGGGAGGGGGACCCAGTACTTC. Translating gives CASSSRGLTSGRGTQYF.

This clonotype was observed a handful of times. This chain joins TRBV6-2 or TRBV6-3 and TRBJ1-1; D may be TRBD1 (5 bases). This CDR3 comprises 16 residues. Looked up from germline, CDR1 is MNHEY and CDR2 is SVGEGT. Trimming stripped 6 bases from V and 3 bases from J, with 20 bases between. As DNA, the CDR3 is TGTGCCAGCAGCCACCCCTTGACGGGGGTAGACACTGAAGCTTTCTTT. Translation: CASSHPLTGVDTEAFF.

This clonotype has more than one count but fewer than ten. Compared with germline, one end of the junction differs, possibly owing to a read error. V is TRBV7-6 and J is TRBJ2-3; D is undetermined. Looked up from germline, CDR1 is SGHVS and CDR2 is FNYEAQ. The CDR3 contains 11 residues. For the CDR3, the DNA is TGTGCCAGCAGCCACGGACCTCTTACCCATTTT. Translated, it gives CASSHGPLTHF.

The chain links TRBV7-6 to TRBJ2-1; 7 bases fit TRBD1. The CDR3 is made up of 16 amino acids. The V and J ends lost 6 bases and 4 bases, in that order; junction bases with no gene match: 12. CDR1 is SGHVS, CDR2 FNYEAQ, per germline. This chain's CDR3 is CASRASLGGKYNEQFF. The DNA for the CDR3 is TGTGCCAGCAGAGCTTCCTTAGGGGGCAAATACAATGAGCAGTTCTTC. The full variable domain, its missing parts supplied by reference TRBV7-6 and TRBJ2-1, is GAGVSQSPRYKVTKRGQDVALRCDPISGHVSLYWYRQALGQGPEFLTYFNYEAQQDKSGLPNDRFSAERPEGSISTLTIQRTEQRDSAMYRCASRASLGGKYNEQFFGPGTRLTVL.

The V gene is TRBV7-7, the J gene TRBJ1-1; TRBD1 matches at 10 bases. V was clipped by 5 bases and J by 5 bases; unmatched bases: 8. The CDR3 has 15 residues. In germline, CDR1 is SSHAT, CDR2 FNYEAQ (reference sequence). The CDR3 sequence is CASSALDRGETEAFF. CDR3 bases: TGTGCCAGCAGCGCCCTGGACAGGGGGGAAACTGAAGCTTTCTTT.

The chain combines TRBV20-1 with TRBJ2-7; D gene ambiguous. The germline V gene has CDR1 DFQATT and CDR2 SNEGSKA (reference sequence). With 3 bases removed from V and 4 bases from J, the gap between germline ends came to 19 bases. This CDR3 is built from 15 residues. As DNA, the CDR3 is TGCAGTGCTAGCTTGTTTGACTCCGGTCTTTACGAGCAGTACTTC. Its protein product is CSASLFDSGLYEQYF.

The CDR3 coding sequence is TGTGCCAGTCCGAGACCGACAGATACGCAGTATTTT. It encodes CASPRPTDTQYF. This chain links TRBV27 with TRBJ2-3, with no clear D. V lost 9 bases and J lost 3, with 10 bases in between. Germline CDR1 MNHEY, CDR2 SMNVEV (reference sequence). This CDR3 contains 12 residues.